The clone carrying this T cell receptor (beta chain) has more than one count but fewer than ten. The CDR3 sequence is 16 residues long. In germline, CDR1 is DFQATT, CDR2 SNEGSKA (reference sequence). After removal of 0 bases from V and 0 bases from J, the junction contained 4 bases not matched to a gene. The data stem from a study of identical twins. TCRdb reprocessed the 5' RACE reads with MiXCR, giving one entry per CDR3 protein. The table records 470,000 or so distinct CDR3 sequences, 24% of them present only once. The same sample was also studied in work on T cells expressing NK-cell markers. That study adds: In the group of eight sequenced donors, seven were HCMV-seropositive and one was seronegative. There remained a lack of clarity about HCMV specificity of expanded NKG2C+ T cell clones.

The chain couples TRBV20-1 to TRBJ2-3, with 9 bases lining up with TRBD2. The sequence was collected from a woman aged 18-29 years in good health. The sequencing sample was made of CD4+ T cells sorted from blood. In DNA, the CDR3 is TGCAGTGCTAGAGATCTTACTAGCGGGAGCACAGATACGCAGTATTTT. Its protein product is CSARDLTSGSTDTQYF.